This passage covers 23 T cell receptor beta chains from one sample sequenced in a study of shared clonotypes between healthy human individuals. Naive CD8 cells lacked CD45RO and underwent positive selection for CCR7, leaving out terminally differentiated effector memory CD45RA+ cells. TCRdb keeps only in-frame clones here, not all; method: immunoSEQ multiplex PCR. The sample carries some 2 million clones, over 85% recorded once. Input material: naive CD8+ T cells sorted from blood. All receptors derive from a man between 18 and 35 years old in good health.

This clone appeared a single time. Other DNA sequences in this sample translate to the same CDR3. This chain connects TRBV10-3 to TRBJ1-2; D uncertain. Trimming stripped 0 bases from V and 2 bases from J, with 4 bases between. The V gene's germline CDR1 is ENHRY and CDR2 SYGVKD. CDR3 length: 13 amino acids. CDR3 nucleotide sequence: TGTGCCATCAGTGAGTCTTCAAACTATGGCTACACCTTC. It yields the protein CAISESSNYGYTF.

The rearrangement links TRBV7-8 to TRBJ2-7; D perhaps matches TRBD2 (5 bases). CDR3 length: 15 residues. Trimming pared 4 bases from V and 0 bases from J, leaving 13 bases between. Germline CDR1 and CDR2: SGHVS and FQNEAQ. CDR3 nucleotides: TGTGCCAGCAGCTCCGTTGTGGGGAGCTCCTACGAGCAGTACTTC. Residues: CASSSVVGSSYEQYF. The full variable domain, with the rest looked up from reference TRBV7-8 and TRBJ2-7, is GAGVSQSPRYKVAKRGQDVALRCDPISGHVSLFWYQQALGQGPEFLTYFQNEAQLDKSGLPSDRFFAERPEGSVSTLKIQRTQQEDSAVYLCASSSVVGSSYEQYFGPGTRLTVT.

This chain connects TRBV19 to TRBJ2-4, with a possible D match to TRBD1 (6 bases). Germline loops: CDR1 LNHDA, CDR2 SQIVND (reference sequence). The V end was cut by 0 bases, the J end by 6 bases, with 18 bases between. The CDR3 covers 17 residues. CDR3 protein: CASSIDAFTGQGNIQYF. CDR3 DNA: TGTGCCAGTAGTATAGACGCATTTACAGGGCAGGGAAACATTCAGTACTTC.

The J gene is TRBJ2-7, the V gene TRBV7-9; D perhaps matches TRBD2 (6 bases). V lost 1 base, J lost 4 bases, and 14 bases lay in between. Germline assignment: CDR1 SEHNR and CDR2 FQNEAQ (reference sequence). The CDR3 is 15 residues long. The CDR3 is CASSLGGTLPYEQYF. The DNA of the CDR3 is TGTGCCAGCAGCTTAGGAGGGACTCTCCCTTACGAGCAGTACTTC. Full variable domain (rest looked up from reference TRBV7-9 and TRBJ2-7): DTGVSQNPRHKITKRGQNVTFRCDPISEHNRLYWYRQTLGQGPEFLTYFQNEAQLEKSRLLSDRFSAERPKGSFSTLEIQRTEQGDSAMYLCASSLGGTLPYEQYFGPGTRLTVT.

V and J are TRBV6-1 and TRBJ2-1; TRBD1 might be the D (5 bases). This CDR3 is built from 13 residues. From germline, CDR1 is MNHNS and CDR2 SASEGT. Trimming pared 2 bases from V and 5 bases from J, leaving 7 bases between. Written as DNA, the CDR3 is TGTGCCAGCAGTGAATGGACAAACAATGAGCAGTTCTTC. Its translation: CASSEWTNNEQFF.

CDR3 region: CASTKRSDSYEQYF. The CDR3 bases are TGTGCCAGCACCAAAAGGAGCGATTCCTACGAGCAGTACTTC. The chain couples TRBV7-9 to TRBJ2-7; D ambiguous. Germline V gene lookup returns CDR1 SEHNR and CDR2 FQNEAQ (reference sequence). There are 14 residues in the CDR3. The V and J ends lost 7 bases and 1 base respectively, with 14 bases between them.

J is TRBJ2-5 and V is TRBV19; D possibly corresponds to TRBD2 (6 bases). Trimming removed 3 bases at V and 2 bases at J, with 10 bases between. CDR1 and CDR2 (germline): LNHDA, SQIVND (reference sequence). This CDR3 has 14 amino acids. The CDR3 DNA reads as TGTGCCAGTAGTATCGGGGGTTTTCAAGAGACCCAGTACTTC. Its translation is CASSIGGFQETQYF.

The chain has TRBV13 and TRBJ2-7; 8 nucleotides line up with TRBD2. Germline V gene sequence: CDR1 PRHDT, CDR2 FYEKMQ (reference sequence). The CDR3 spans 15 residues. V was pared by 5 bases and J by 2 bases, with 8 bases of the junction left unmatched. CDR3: CASSPRLAPPYEQYF. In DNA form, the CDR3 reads TGTGCCAGCAGCCCCCGACTAGCGCCACCCTACGAGCAGTACTTC. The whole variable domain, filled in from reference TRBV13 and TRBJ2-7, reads AAGVIQSPRHLIKEKRETATLKCYPIPRHDTVYWYQQGPGQDPQFLISFYEKMQSDKGSIPDRFSAQQFSDYHSELNMSSLELGDSALYFCASSPRLAPPYEQYFGPGTRLTVT.

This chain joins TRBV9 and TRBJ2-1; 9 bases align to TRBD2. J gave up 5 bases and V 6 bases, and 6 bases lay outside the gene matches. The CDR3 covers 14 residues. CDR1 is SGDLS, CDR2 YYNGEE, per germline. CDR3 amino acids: CASTLTSGHNEQFF. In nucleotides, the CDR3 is TGTGCCAGCACCCTGACTAGCGGACACAATGAGCAGTTCTTC.

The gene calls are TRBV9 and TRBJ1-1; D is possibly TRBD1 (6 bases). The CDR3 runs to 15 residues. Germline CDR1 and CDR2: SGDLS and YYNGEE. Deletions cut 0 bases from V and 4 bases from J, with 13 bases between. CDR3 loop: CASSVGRGWGTEAFF. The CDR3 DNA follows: TGTGCCAGCAGCGTAGGCAGGGGTTGGGGCACTGAAGCTTTCTTT. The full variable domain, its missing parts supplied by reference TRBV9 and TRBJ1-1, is DSGVTQTPKHLITATGQRVTLRCSPRSGDLSVYWYQQSLDQGLQFLIQYYNGEERAKGNILERFSAQQFPDLHSELNLSSLELGDSALYFCASSVGRGWGTEAFFGQGTRLTVV.

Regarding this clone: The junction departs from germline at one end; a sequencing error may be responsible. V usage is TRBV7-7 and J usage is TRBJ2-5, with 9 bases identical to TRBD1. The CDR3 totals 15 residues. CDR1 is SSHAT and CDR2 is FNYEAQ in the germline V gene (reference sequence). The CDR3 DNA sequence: TGTGCTAGCAGCCAAGGGACAGGGCTTGGCGAGACCCAGTACTTC. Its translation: CASSQGTGLGETQYF.

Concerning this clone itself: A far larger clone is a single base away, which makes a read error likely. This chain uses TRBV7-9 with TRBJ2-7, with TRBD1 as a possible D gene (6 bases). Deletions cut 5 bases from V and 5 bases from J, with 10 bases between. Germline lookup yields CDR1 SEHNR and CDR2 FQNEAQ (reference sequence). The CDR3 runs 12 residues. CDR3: CASSQGTHEQYF. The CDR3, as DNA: TGTGCCAGCAGCCAGGGGACCCACGAGCAGTACTTC.

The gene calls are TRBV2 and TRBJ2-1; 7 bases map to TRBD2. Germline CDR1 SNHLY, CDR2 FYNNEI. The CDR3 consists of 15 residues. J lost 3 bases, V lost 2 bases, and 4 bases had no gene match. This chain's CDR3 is CASSERVAGYNEQFF. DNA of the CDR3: TGTGCCAGCAGTGAAAGGGTAGCGGGCTACAATGAGCAGTTCTTC.

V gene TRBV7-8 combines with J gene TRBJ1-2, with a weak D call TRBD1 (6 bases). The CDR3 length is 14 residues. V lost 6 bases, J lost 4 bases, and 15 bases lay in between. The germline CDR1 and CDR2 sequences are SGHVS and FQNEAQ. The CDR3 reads CASRPIGTIYGYTF. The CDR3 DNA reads TGTGCCAGCAGACCTATCGGGACAATCTATGGCTACACCTTC.

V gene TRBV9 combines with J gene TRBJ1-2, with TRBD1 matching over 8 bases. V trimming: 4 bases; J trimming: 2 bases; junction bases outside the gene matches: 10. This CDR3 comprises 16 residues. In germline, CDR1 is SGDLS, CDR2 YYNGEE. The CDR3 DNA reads TGTGCCAGCAGCCCCCCACAGGGGGAGAGAAACTATGGCTACACCTTC. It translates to CASSPPQGERNYGYTF.

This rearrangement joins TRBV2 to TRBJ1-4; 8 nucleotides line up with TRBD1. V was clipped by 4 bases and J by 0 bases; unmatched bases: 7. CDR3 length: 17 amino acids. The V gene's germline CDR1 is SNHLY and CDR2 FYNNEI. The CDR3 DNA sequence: TGTGCCAGCAGTGCGGACAGGGCGCAACCAACTAATGAAAAACTGTTTTTT. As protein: CASSADRAQPTNEKLFF.

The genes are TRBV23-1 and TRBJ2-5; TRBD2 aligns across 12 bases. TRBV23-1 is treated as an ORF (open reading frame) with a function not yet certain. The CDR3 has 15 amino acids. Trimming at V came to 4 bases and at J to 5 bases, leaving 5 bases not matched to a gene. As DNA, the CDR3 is TGCGCCAGCAGTCCTCCGCTAGCGGGAGGGGAGACCCAGTACTTC. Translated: CASSPPLAGGETQYF.

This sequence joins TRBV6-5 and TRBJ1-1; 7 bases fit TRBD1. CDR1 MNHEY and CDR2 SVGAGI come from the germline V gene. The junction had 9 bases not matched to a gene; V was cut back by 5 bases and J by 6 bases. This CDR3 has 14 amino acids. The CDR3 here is CASSQTGDIAEAFF. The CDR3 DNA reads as TGTGCCAGCAGTCAAACAGGGGACATCGCTGAAGCTTTCTTT.

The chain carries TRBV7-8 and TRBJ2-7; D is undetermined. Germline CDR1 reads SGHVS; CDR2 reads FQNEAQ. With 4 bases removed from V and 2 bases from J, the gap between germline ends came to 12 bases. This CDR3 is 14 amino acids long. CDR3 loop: CASSSVGRAYEQYF. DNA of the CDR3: TGTGCCAGCAGCTCAGTCGGTAGGGCCTACGAGCAGTACTTC.

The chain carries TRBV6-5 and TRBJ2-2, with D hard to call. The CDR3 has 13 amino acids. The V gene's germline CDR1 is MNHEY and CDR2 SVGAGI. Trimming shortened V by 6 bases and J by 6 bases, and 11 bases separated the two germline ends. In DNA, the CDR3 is TGTGCCAGCAGCCGCCTAAACGCCGGGGAGCTGTTTTTT. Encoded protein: CASSRLNAGELFF.

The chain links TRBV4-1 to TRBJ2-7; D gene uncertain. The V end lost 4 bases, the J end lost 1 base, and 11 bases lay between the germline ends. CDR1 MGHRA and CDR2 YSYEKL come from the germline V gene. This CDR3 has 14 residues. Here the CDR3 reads CASSPLQTSYEQYF. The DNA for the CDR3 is TGCGCCAGCAGCCCTTTACAGACTTCCTACGAGCAGTACTTC.

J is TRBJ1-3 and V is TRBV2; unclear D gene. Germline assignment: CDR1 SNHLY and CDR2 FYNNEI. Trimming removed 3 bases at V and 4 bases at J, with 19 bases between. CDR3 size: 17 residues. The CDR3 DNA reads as TGTGCCAGCAGTGAGACGGGGATCGGAATAGGGGGAAACACCATATATTTT. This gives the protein CASSETGIGIGGNTIYF. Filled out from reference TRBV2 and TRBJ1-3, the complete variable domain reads EPEVTQTPSHQVTQMGQEVILRCVPISNHLYFYWYRQILGQKVEFLVSFYNNEISEKSEIFDDQFSVERPDGSNFTLKIRSTKLEDSAMYFCASSETGIGIGGNTIYFGEGSWLTVV.

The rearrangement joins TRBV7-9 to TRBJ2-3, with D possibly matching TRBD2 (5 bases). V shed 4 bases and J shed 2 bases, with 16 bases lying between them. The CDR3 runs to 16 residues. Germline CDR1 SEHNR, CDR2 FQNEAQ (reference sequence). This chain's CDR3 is CASSSPVAGLTDTQYF. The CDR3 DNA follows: TGTGCCAGCAGCTCCCCAGTGGCGGGCCTCACAGATACGCAGTATTTT.